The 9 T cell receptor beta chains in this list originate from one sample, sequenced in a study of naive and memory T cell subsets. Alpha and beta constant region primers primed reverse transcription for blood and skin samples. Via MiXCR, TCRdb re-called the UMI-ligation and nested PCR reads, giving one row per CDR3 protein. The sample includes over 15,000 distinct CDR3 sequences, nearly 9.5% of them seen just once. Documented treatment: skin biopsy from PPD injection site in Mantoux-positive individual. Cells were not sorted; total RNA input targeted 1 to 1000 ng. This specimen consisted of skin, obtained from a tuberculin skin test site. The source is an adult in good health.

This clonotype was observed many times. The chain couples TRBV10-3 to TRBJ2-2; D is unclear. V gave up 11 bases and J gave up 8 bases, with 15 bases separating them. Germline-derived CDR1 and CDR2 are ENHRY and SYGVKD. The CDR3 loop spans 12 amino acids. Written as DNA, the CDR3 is TGTGCCGCACGACCTGGGTCTGGGGAGCTGTTTTTT. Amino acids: CAARPGSGELFF.

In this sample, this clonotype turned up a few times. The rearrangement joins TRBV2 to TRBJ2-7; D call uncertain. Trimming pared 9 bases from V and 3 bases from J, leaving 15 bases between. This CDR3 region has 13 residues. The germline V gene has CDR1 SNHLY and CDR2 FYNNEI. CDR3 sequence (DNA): TGTGCCAGTGGCCCGATGCAGTACTACGAGCAGTACTTC. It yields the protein CASGPMQYYEQYF.

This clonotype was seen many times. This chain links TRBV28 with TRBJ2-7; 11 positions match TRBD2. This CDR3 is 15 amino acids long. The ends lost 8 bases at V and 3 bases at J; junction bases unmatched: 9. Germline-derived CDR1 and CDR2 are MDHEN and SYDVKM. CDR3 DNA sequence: TGTGCCAGCTCCCAGGGGACTAGCGGTTTCTACGAGCAGTACTTC. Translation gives CASSQGTSGFYEQYF. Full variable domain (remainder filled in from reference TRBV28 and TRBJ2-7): DVKVTQSSRYLVKRTGEKVFLECVQDMDHENMFWYRQDPGLGLRLIYFSYDVKMKEKGDIPEGYSVSREKKERFSLILESASTNQTSMYLCASSQGTSGFYEQYFGPGTRLTVT.

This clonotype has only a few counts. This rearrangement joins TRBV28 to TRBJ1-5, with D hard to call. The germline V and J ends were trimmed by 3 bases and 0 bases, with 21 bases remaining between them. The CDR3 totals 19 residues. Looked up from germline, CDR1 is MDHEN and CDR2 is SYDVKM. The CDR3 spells CASSFVRWADSYSNQPQHF. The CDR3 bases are TGTGCCAGCAGTTTTGTCCGTTGGGCAGACTCGTATAGCAATCAGCCCCAGCATTTT.

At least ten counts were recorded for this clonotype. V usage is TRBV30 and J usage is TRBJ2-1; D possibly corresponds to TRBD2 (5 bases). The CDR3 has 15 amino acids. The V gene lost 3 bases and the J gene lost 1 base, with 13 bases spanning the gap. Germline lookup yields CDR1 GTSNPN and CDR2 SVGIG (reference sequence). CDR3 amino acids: CAWSPSGRSYNEQFF. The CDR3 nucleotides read TGTGCCTGGAGCCCGAGCGGCAGATCCTACAATGAGCAGTTCTTC. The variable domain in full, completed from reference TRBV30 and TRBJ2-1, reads SQTIHQWPATLVQPVGSPLSLECTVEGTSNPNLYWYRQAAGRGLQLLFYSVGIGQISSEVPQNLSASRPQDRQFILSSKKLLLSDSGFYLCAWSPSGRSYNEQFFGPGTRLTVL.

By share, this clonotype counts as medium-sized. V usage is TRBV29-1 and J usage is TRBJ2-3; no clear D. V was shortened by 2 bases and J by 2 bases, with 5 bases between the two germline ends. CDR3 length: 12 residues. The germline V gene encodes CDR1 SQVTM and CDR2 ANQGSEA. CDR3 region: CSVERATDTQYF. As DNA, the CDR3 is TGCAGCGTTGAAAGGGCCACAGATACGCAGTATTTT.

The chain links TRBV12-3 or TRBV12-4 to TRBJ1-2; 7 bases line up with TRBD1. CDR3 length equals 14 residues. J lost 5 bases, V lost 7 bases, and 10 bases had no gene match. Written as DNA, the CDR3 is TGTGCCAGCACCGTCACCGGGACAGCTTATGGCTACACCTTC. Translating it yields CASTVTGTAYGYTF.

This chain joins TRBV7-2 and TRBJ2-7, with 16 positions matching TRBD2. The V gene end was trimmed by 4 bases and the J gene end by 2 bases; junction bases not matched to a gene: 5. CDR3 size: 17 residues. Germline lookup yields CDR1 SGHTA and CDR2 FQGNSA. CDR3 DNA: TGTGCCAGCAGCTGGTCCGGGACTAGCGGGGGGGCCTACGAGCAGTACTTC. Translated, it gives CASSWSGTSGGAYEQYF.

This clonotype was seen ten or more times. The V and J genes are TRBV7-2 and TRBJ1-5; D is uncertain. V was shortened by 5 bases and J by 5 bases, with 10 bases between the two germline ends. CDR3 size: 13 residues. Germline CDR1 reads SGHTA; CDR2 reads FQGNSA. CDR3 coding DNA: TGTGCCAGCAGCCCCAACAGTTATCAGCCCCAGCATTTT. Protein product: CASSPNSYQPQHF.